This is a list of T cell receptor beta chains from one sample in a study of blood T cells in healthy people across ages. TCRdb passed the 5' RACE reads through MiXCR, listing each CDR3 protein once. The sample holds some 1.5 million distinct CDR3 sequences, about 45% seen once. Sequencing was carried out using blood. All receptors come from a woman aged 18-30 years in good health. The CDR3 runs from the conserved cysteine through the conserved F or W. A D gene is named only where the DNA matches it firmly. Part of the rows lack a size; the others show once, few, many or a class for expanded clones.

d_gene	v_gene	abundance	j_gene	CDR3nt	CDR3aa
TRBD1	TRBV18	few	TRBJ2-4	TGTGCCAGCTCACCACCAGATTTGACAGGGAGCAACGCCAAAAACATTCAGTACTTC	CASSPPDLTGSNAKNIQYF
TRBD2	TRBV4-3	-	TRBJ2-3	TGCGCCAGCAGCCAAGATTCAGCGGGGGGGCGAGGGTTTACAGATACGCCGTATTTT	CASSQDSAGGRGFTDTPYF
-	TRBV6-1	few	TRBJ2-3	TGTGCCAGCAAGGTGGGGGACTTACAAGGAGATACGCAGTATTTT	CASKVGDLQGDTQYF
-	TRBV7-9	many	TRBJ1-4	TGTGCCAGCAGTCCAACCGGTAATGAAAAACTGTTTTTT	CASSPTGNEKLFF
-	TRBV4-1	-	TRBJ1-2	TGCGCCAGCAGCCAAGATCTTGTGACAATCGGTGGCTACACCTTC	CASSQDLVTIGGYTF
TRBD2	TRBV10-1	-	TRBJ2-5	TGCGCCAGCAGTGAAACGGGCGGGGGGCGAGAGACCCAGTACTTC	CASSETGGGRETQYF
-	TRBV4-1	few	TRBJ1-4	TGCGCCAGCAGCCATGTACAGGGAGTTGAAAAACTGTTTTTT	CASSHVQGVEKLFF
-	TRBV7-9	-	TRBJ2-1	TGTGCCAGCAGCTCAAGTCAGTCTGGGAATGAGCAGTTCTTC	CASSSSQSGNEQFF
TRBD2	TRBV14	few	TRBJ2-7	TGTGCCAGCAGCCAAGATCTAAGCGGGAGAATCCAGCAGTACTTC	CASSQDLSGRIQQYF
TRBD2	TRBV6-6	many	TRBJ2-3	TGTGCCAGCACCTCCCGCGGGGGAGGCACAGATACGCAGTATTTT	CASTSRGGGTDTQYF
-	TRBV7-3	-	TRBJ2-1	TGTGCCAGCAGCGCAGGGACCGAACGAGAGCAGTTCTTC	CASSAGTEREQFF
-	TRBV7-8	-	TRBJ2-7	TGTGCCAGCAGCACCCGGCAGGGAATCCCCTACGAGCAGTACTTC	CASSTRQGIPYEQYF
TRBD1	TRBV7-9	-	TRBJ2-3	TGTGCCGGACAGGGCGTAGAAGATACGCAGTATTTT	CAGQGVEDTQYF
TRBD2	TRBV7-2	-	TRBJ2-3	TGTGCCAGCAGAGTCCTAGCGGGGGGCTCAGATACGCAGTATTTT	CASRVLAGGSDTQYF
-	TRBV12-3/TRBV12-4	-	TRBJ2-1	TGTGCCAGCTCCACCCGTGGCTTACGAGGCGATGAGCAGTTCTTC	CASSTRGLRGDEQFF
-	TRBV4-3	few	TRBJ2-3	TGCGCCAGCAGCCAAGAGAGACCCGGAGCGGTCACAGATACGCAGTATTTT	CASSQERPGAVTDTQYF
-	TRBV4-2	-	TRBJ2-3	TGTGCCAGCAGCCCCTGGAAGGAAGATACGCAGTATTTT	CASSPWKEDTQYF
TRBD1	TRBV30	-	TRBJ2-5	TGTGCCTGGTCCCGCTCCCGGACAGGGTCTGGCAATGAGCAGTACTTC	CAWSRSRTGSGNEQYF
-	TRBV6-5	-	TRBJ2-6	TGTGCCAGCAGTTACTCGAGGGGGACTGGGGCCAACGTCCTGACTTTC	CASSYSRGTGANVLTF
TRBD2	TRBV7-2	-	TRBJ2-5	TGTGCCAGCAGCTTAGCAACGGGACTAGCGGGGGACCAAGAGACCCAGTACTTC	CASSLATGLAGDQETQYF
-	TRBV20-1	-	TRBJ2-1	TGCAGTGCCGGACGACAATCCGGCTACAATGAGCAGTTCTTC	CSAGRQSGYNEQFF
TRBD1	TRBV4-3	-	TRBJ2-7	TGCGCCAGCAGCCGAGCAACCGCCGGACAGGCCTACGAGCAGTACTTC	CASSRATAGQAYEQYF
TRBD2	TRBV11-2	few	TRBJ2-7	TGTGCCAGCAGTTCGGGGACTAGCGGGAGATCTTACGAGCAGTACTTC	CASSSGTSGRSYEQYF
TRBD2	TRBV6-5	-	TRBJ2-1	TGTGCCACCGGGGGGAGCTCCTACAATGAGCAGTTCTTC	CATGGSSYNEQFF
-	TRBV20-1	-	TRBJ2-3	TGCAGTGCTAGGAAAGGACCGAACACAGATACGCAGTATTTT	CSARKGPNTDTQYF
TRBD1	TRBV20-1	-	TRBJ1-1	TGCAGTGCTGCTCAGGGGGCGACGAACACTGAAGCTTTCTTT	CSAAQGATNTEAFF
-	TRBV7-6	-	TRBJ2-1	TGTGCCAGCAGCTTCGACGCTAACGCTGAGCAGTTCTTC	CASSFDANAEQFF
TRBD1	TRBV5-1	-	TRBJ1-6	TGCGCCAGCAGCCGGGGACAGGGGAATAATAATTCACCCCTCCACTTT	CASSRGQGNNNSPLHF
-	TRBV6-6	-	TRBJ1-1	TGTGTCCTCTCCAGGGGCACTGAAGCTTTCTTT	CVLSRGTEAFF
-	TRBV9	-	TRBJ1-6	TGTGCCAGCAGCGTCCGGCTGGGGGGTTCACCCCTCCACTTT	CASSVRLGGSPLHF
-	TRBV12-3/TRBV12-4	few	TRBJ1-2	TGTGCCAGCAGCCCCGGGGGCGAGATAGTTGCATATGGCTACACCTTC	CASSPGGEIVAYGYTF
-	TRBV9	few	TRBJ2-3	TGTGCCAGCAGCGTGTCCTGGGGAGCAGATACGCAGTATTTT	CASSVSWGADTQYF
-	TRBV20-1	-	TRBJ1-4	TGCAGTGCTAGAGATCTACAGGGTGCTGAAAAACTGTTTTTT	CSARDLQGAEKLFF
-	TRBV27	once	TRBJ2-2	TGTGCCAGCAGTTTCTTACGAGATGCGAACACCGGGGAGCTGTTTTTT	CASSFLRDANTGELFF
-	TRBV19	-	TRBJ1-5	TGTGCCAGTAGTATAGGACAGACGAATCAGCCCCAGCATTTT	CASSIGQTNQPQHF
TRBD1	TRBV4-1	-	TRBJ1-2	TGCGCCAGCAGCCGATATCCCATCCTGACAGGGAACTATGGCTACACCTTC	CASSRYPILTGNYGYTF
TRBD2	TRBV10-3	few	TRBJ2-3	TGTGCCATCAGTGAGGGACGGGGGGGCCCCGCAGATACGCAGTATTTT	CAISEGRGGPADTQYF
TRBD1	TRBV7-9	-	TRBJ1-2	TGTGCCAGCAGCTCGCCGGGACAGTATCATGGCTACACCTTC	CASSSPGQYHGYTF
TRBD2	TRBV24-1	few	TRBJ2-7	TGTGCCACCAGTGATGCTAGCGGGGGGCCTTCCTACAATGAGCAGTACTTC	CATSDASGGPSYNEQYF
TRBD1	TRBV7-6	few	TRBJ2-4	TGTGCCAGCAGCTTAGAAGTTGGACAGGGAAACATTCAGTACTTC	CASSLEVGQGNIQYF
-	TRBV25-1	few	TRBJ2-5	TGTGCCAGCAGTGATTCCCGGGGGAGAGAGACCCAGTACTTC	CASSDSRGRETQYF
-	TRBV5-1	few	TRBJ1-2	TGCGCCAGCAGATGGGACACGGGGGACTATGGCTACACCTTC	CASRWDTGDYGYTF
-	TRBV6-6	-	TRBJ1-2	TGTGCCAGCAGTTACGGGCCGGATTACTATGGCTACACCTTC	CASSYGPDYYGYTF
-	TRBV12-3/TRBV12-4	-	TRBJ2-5	TGTGCCAGCAGTTTACATGCCGGCCAAGAGACCCAGTACTTC	CASSLHAGQETQYF
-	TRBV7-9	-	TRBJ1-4	TGTGCCAGCAACCACCTCATGGGGGAACTGTTTTTT	CASNHLMGELFF
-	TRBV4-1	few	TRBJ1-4	TGCGCCAGCAGTCAGAGTCAGGTTCGGGTTGGGTACACGGCTAATGAAAAACTGTTTTTT	CASSQSQVRVGYTANEKLFF
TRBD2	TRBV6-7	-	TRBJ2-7	TGTGCCAGCAGTTACTGGGGACTAGCGGGGGGCGCCTACGAGCAGTACTTC	CASSYWGLAGGAYEQYF
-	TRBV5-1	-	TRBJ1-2	TGCGCCAGCAGCTTCAACCGGGACACCTATGGCTACACCTTC	CASSFNRDTYGYTF
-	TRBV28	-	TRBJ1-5	TGTGCCAGCACCGATAGGGAGCAGCCCCAGCATTTT	CASTDREQPQHF
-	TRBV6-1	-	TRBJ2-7	TGTGCCAGCAGTGAAAGGGCCTACGAGCAGTACTTC	CASSERAYEQYF
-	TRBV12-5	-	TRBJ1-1	TGTGCTAGTGGTCTGGACACAGTCACTGAAGCTTTCTTT	CASGLDTVTEAFF
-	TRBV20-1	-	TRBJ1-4	TGCAGTGCTAGGGGCAGTCCAACTAATGAAAAACTGTTTTTT	CSARGSPTNEKLFF
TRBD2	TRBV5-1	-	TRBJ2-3	TGCGCCAGCAGCCGGGGGACTAGCGGCGATACGCAGTATTTT	CASSRGTSGDTQYF
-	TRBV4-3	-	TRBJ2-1	TGCGCCAGCAGCCAGTATTCCGGGGGCCGGGTTGGCAATGAGCAGTTCTTC	CASSQYSGGRVGNEQFF
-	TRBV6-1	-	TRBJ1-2	TGTGCCAGCAGTACTTCCGGAGAGGCGGGCTATGGCTACACCTTC	CASSTSGEAGYGYTF
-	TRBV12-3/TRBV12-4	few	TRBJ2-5	TGTGCCAGCAGTTTTTTATGGCGGTTAACTCAAGAGACCCAGTACTTC	CASSFLWRLTQETQYF
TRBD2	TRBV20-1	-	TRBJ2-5	TGCAGTGCTAGGGGACTAGCGGGAAGGCGCGAGACCCAGTACTTC	CSARGLAGRRETQYF